These 15 T cell receptor beta chains were all obtained from the same sample, sequenced in a study of blood T cell repertoires in COVID-19. Sequencing used immunoSEQ multiplex PCR; TCRdb keeps in-frame clones, though not all of them. This table has approximately 180,000 clones, approximately 87% appearing once. The sample comprised peripheral blood. The receptor set was obtained from a man aged 35-49 years with active or convalescent COVID-19.

This clone was observed once. The chain employs TRBV20-1 and TRBJ1-1, with 7 bases fitting TRBD1. V shed 3 bases and J 10 bases; nucleotides not matched to a gene: 5. From germline, CDR1 is DFQATT and CDR2 SNEGSKA (reference sequence). The CDR3 is 11 amino acids. In DNA form, the CDR3 reads TGCAGTGCTAGTACAGGGGCGGGAGCTTTCTTT. Protein product: CSASTGAGAFF.

The rearrangement links TRBV4-1 to TRBJ2-5; no clear D. CDR1 MGHRA and CDR2 YSYEKL come from the germline V gene. V lost 1 base and J 5 bases, leaving 14 bases between the germline ends. The CDR3 runs 15 residues. The CDR3 sequence is CASSQGTLPRETQYF. CDR3 in DNA: TGCGCCAGCAGCCAAGGAACTCTCCCCAGGGAGACCCAGTACTTC.

The V call is TRBV7-3, the J call TRBJ1-2; TRBD1 agrees at 8 bases. The germline V gene has CDR1 SGHTA and CDR2 FQGTGA. V dropped 6 bases and J dropped 7; count of bases not matched to a gene: 16. This CDR3 has 16 amino acids. CDR3 in amino acids: CASSPGQGGYTSGYTF. The CDR3 DNA reads TGTGCCAGCAGTCCCGGACAGGGAGGGTATACGAGTGGCTACACCTTC. The full variable domain, its missing parts supplied by reference TRBV7-3 and TRBJ1-2, is GAGVSQTPSNKVTEKGKYVELRCDPISGHTALYWYRQSLGQGPEFLIYFQGTGAADDSGLPNDRFFAVRPEGSVSTLKIQRTERGDSAVYLCASSPGQGGYTSGYTFGSGTRLTVV.

The genes are TRBV29-1 and TRBJ1-2, with unresolved D. Germline CDR1 SQVTM, CDR2 ANQGSEA. The ends were cut back, 6 bases at V and 2 bases at J, with 16 bases in the middle. The CDR3 consists of 14 residues. CDR3: CSVASQALNYGYTF. DNA of the CDR3: TGCAGCGTGGCCTCGCAGGCGTTAAACTATGGCTACACCTTC.

The gene calls are TRBV5-1 and TRBJ1-1; 7 bases align to TRBD1. This CDR3 region has 15 residues. From germline, CDR1 is SGHRS and CDR2 YFSETQ. Trimming removed 4 bases from V and 3 bases from J; junction bases left unmatched: 9. The CDR3 sequence is CASSQGQVKYTEAFF. CDR3 DNA sequence: TGCGCCAGCAGCCAAGGACAGGTGAAATACACTGAAGCTTTCTTT.

V is TRBV6-5 and J is TRBJ2-7; perhaps TRBD2 as D (5 bases). Trimming removed 6 bases from V and 0 bases from J, with 12 bases in between. Germline V lookup: CDR1 MNHEY, CDR2 SVGAGI. The CDR3 loop spans 14 amino acids. For the CDR3, the DNA is TGTGCCAGCAGACTTGGACTTTACTCCTACGAGCAGTACTTC. The encoded protein is CASRLGLYSYEQYF.

The J gene is TRBJ1-1, the V gene TRBV6-6, with 7 bases matching TRBD1. The V gene's germline CDR1 is MNHNY and CDR2 SVGAGI (reference sequence). Trimming at V came to 6 bases and at J to 3 bases, leaving 1 base not matched to a gene. This CDR3 spans 12 amino acids. CDR3 in amino acids: CASRDRHTEAFF. The CDR3 bases are TGTGCCAGCAGGGACAGGCACACTGAAGCTTTCTTT.

The V call is TRBV4-1, the J call TRBJ1-4, with D perhaps TRBD1 (6 bases). V was clipped by 4 bases and J by 7 bases, with 16 bases between them. This CDR3 has 15 residues. CDR1 and CDR2 from the germline V gene are MGHRA and YSYEKL. The CDR3 here is CASSRSGRGGEKLFF. As DNA, the CDR3 is TGCGCCAGCAGCCGGTCGGGAAGGGGGGGTGAAAAACTGTTTTTT.

The rearrangement joins TRBV27 to TRBJ2-3, with 13 nucleotides matching TRBD2. Germline trimming cut 4 bases from V and 0 bases from J; bases unmatched to any gene: 16. Germline CDR1 MNHEY, CDR2 SMNVEV (reference sequence). The CDR3 contains 21 residues. The DNA of the CDR3 is TGTGCCAGCAGTTCCTCTCCGGGACTAGCGGGGATTTTCACTAGCACAGATACGCAGTATTTT. Amino acids: CASSSSPGLAGIFTSTDTQYF.

The chain uses TRBV5-1 and TRBJ1-2; 8 bases match TRBD1. Trimming cost V 4 bases and J 3 bases; bases outside gene matches: 8. The CDR3 is 15 amino acids. The germline V gene encodes CDR1 SGHRS and CDR2 YFSETQ. The CDR3 here is CASSPTGEGHYGYTF. Written as DNA, the CDR3 is TGCGCCAGCAGCCCGACAGGGGAAGGGCACTATGGCTACACCTTC.

The gene calls are TRBV28 and TRBJ1-3; 8 positions agree with TRBD1. The trim removed 6 bases at V and 0 bases at J, leaving 10 bases unmatched. Germline assignment: CDR1 MDHEN and CDR2 SYDVKM. CDR3 length: 17 residues. CDR3 in DNA: TGTGCCAGCAGCGACAGGGGAGGAAGGAGCTCTGGAAACACCATATATTTT. It encodes CASSDRGGRSSGNTIYF.

The chain recombines TRBV5-4 with TRBJ1-1, with D maybe TRBD1 (6 bases). CDR1 and CDR2 (germline): SGHNT, YYREEE (reference sequence). This CDR3 spans 15 amino acids. Trimming pared 0 bases from V and 0 bases from J, leaving 9 bases between. The CDR3 nucleotides read TGTGCCAGCAGCTTGGGGGGGCAGTTGAACACTGAAGCTTTCTTT. It specifies CASSLGGQLNTEAFF.

The chain employs TRBV30 and TRBJ1-1; 7 bases are a match to TRBD1. J was trimmed by 4 bases and V by 0 bases; bases with no gene match: 2. CDR3 size: 13 residues. Germline CDR1 GTSNPN, CDR2 SVGIG (reference sequence). The CDR3 DNA reads as TGTGCCTGGAGTGTATACAGGGGCACTGAAGCTTTCTTT. Amino acids: CAWSVYRGTEAFF.

The rearrangement links TRBV12-3 or TRBV12-4 to TRBJ1-1, with 9 nucleotides matching TRBD1. Trimming cost V 6 bases and J 4 bases; bases outside gene matches: 0. CDR3 length: 12 amino acids. CDR3 bases: TGTGCCAGCAGGACAGGGGGCACTGAAGCTTTCTTT. Residues: CASRTGGTEAFF.

V is TRBV15 and J is TRBJ2-3; 13 nucleotides agree with TRBD2. CDR1 is LNHNV and CDR2 is YYDKDF in the germline V gene (reference sequence). This CDR3 has 16 amino acids. J was trimmed by 3 bases and V by 5 bases; bases with no gene match: 5. The CDR3 DNA reads as TGTGCCACCAGCGGTAAACTAGCGGGGGGGACAGATACGCAGTATTTT. It encodes CATSGKLAGGTDTQYF.